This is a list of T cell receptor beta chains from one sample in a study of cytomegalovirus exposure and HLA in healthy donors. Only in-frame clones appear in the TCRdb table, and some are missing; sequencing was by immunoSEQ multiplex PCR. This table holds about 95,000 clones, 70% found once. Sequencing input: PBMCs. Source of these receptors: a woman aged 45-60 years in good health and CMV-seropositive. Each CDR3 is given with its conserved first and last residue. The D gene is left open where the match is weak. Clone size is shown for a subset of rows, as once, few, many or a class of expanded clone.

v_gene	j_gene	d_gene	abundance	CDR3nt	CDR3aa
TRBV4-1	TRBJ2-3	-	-	TGCGCCAGCAGCCCACCCCCCGGTGGGCGTCCTTCAGATACGCAGTATTTT	CASSPPPGGRPSDTQYF
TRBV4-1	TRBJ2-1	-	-	TGCGCCAGCAGCCAAGAAGTGAGGGAGAAGCGCTATGAGCAGTTCTTC	CASSQEVREKRYEQFF
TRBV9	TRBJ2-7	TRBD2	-	TGTGCCAGCAGCCCTACGGGGGGGCAGCACTACGAGCAGTACTTC	CASSPTGGQHYEQYF
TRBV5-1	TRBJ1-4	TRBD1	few	TGCGCCAGCAGCGTGCAGACAGGGGATAATGAAAAACTGTTTTTT	CASSVQTGDNEKLFF
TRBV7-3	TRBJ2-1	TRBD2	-	TGTGCCAGCAGCTTAGAAGCGGGAGGGGCCTACAATGAGCAGTTCTTC	CASSLEAGGAYNEQFF
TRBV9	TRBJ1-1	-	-	TGTGCCAGCAGCGTACAGGCGTGGAACACTGAAGCTTTCTTT	CASSVQAWNTEAFF
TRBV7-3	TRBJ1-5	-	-	TGTGCCAGCAGCTCACAGGATGGAAGCAATCAGCCCCAGCATTTT	CASSSQDGSNQPQHF
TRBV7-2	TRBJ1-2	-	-	TGTGCCAGCAGCTCCTTAAGATGGGGCAAGAACTATGGCTACACCTTC	CASSSLRWGKNYGYTF
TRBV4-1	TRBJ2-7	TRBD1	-	TGCGCCAGCAGCCAACCAGGACAGGGATCCTACGAGCAGCACTTC	CASSQPGQGSYEQHF
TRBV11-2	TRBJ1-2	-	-	TGTGCCAGCAGCTTATCGGGTGTTGATGGCTACACCTTC	CASSLSGVDGYTF
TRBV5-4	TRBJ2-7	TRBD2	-	TGTGCCAGCAGCTGGGGGGGACTAGCGGGAGTCAACGAGCAGTACTTC	CASSWGGLAGVNEQYF
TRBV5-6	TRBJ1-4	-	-	TGTGCCAGCAGCCGTGTTCAGGAATCTAATGAAAAACTGTTTTTT	CASSRVQESNEKLFF
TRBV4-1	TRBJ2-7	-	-	TGCGCCAGCAGCCAACCGGGTCGTTCTTACGAGCAGTACTTC	CASSQPGRSYEQYF
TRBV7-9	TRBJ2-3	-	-	TGTGCCAGCAGCTTACTAGCTGCGGATACGCAGTATTTT	CASSLLAADTQYF
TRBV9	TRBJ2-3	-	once	TGTGCCAGCAGCGTAGCTACGGGGGCCGGGGGGGATACGCAGTATTTT	CASSVATGAGGDTQYF
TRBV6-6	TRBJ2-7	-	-	TGTGCCAGCAGTTATTCTGGAGTCGGTTACGAGCAGTACTTC	CASSYSGVGYEQYF
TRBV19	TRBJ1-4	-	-	TGTGCCAGTAGTATGAGCTCCGCGAGGGAAAAACTGTTTTTT	CASSMSSAREKLFF
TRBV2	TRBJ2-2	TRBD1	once	TGTGCCAGCAAAAGAGGGGACAGTGAGTCCGGGGAGCTGTTTTTT	CASKRGDSESGELFF
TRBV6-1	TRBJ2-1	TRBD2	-	TGTGCCAGCAGTGAAGCGCAACTAGCGGGAGCACATGAGCAGTTCTTC	CASSEAQLAGAHEQFF
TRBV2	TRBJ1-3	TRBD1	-	TGTGCCAGCAGGGACAGGGGAGGTGGAAACACCATATATTTT	CASRDRGGGNTIYF
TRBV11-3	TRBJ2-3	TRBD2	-	TGTGCCAGCAGCTTAAACGGCGGGAGGTCAGATACGCAGTATTTT	CASSLNGGRSDTQYF